The T cell receptor (beta chain) under discussion was sequenced for a study of T cells in Graves' hyperthyroidism and ophthalmopathy. This clonotype was seen many times. Trimming stripped 7 bases from V and 2 bases from J, with 14 bases between. The germline gives CDR1 SGHTS, CDR2 YDEGEE. CDR3 length: 14 residues. Amplified TCR beta CDR3 regions derived from RNA transcripts. HTBI primers were used for first-round RT-PCR of the TCR CDR3. TCRdb redid the calling of the multiplex PCR reads with MiXCR, one entry per CDR3 protein. The table has about 290,000 distinct CDR3 sequences, more than 10% seen once. Exclusions: uncontrolled infection, other autoimmune disease, pregnancy, lactation. Source material for PBMCs was 10 ml fresh peripheral blood.

The chain is built from TRBV5-8 and TRBJ2-3; the D call may be TRBD1 or TRBD2 (6 bases each). The clonotype was recovered from a woman aged 30 to 39 with Graves' hyperthyroidism that later progressed to Graves' ophthalmopathy. Sequencing was performed on blood. The DNA of the CDR3 is TGTGCCAGCGCAAAGGGGGGCCCCACAGATACGCAGTATTTT. Its protein is CASAKGGPTDTQYF.